This is a list of T cell receptor beta chains from one sample in a study. From the RT-PCR reads, TCRdb called clonotypes with MiXCR, one entry per CDR3 protein. The sample includes 550,000 to 750,000 distinct CDR3 sequences, 13% to 15% of them seen just once. Sequenced sample: memory CD4+ T cells from blood. All receptors come from a female donor in good health, serving as a healthy control. Both conserved end residues are part of each CDR3. A D gene is named only where the DNA matches it firmly. Size is omitted from some rows. Given values are once, few, many or a class for expanded clones.

TRBV6-5	TRBJ1-2	few	-	TGTGCCACAAAGGGGGATATTGGCTATGGCTACACCTTC	CATKGDIGYGYTF
TRBV18	TRBJ1-1	-	-	TGTGCCAGCTCACCACCGGTAAGGGGGGCGAACACTGAAGCTTTCTTT	CASSPPVRGANTEAFF
TRBV10-3	TRBJ2-1	-	TRBD2	TGTGCCATCAGTGAGTCTCCTCTAGCGGGAGGGTTATACAATGAGCAGTTCTTC	CAISESPLAGGLYNEQFF
TRBV10-3	TRBJ1-1	-	-	TGTGCCACCCGGACCGTCGAGAACACTGAAGCTTTCTTT	CATRTVENTEAFF
TRBV10-3	TRBJ1-1	few	-	TGTGCCATCAGCACCCACGATGGGGCAAACACTGAAGCTTTCTTT	CAISTHDGANTEAFF
TRBV24-1	TRBJ1-2	-	-	TGTGCCACCAGTGATAATCGGTTTACTAACTATGGCTACACCTTC	CATSDNRFTNYGYTF
TRBV12-3/TRBV12-4	TRBJ2-5	-	-	TGTGCCAGCACAATGACAGAGACTCAAGAGACCCAGTACTTC	CASTMTETQETQYF
TRBV11-2	TRBJ2-1	many	TRBD1	TGTGCCAGCAGCCCGCGCCGTAGGACAGGGGAGGGCAATGAGCAGTTCTTC	CASSPRRRTGEGNEQFF
TRBV12-3/TRBV12-4	TRBJ1-2	-	TRBD1	TGTGCCAGCAGTTTAGTGTCAGGGGGCTACTATGGCTACACCTTC	CASSLVSGGYYGYTF
TRBV6-5	TRBJ2-7	many	TRBD2	TGTGCCAGCAGCCAGGGACTAGCGGGAGGATGGCAGTACTTC	CASSQGLAGGWQYF
TRBV28	TRBJ2-5	many	TRBD1	TGTGCCAGCAGACTAGGGGGACAGGAGACCCAGTACTTC	CASRLGGQETQYF
TRBV20-1	TRBJ2-3	many	-	TGCAGTGCTAGACGGTCCACACAGGGAGATACGCAGTATTTT	CSARRSTQGDTQYF
TRBV7-9	TRBJ1-1	many	-	TGTGCCAGCAGCTTAATAGGGGGCACTGAAGCTTTCTTT	CASSLIGGTEAFF
TRBV4-2	TRBJ2-2	-	TRBD2	TGTGCCAGCAGCCGAGAGAGGACTAGCTACGGGGAGCTGTTTTTT	CASSRERTSYGELFF
TRBV5-1	TRBJ2-7	many	-	TGCGCCAGCAGCTTGGCAGGGGCTGGAAATCTATACGAGCAGTACTTC	CASSLAGAGNLYEQYF
TRBV7-3	TRBJ1-5	-	TRBD1	TGTGCCAGCAGCTTCACCGGGACAGCCATGAGCAATCAGCCCCAGCATTTT	CASSFTGTAMSNQPQHF
TRBV3-1	TRBJ2-3	-	-	TGTGCCAGCAGCCAAGCGGCGGGTACGCAGTATTTT	CASSQAAGTQYF
TRBV2	TRBJ2-3	-	-	TGTGCCAGCTGGAATCGGCCGCCGGATACGCAGTATTTT	CASWNRPPDTQYF
TRBV20-1	TRBJ1-2	-	-	TGCAGTGCTAGGGGATACCTGGAGGCTTCTAACTATGGCTACACCTTC	CSARGYLEASNYGYTF
TRBV20-1	TRBJ2-7	few	TRBD2	TGCAGTGCTCTAGCGGGCTCCTACGAGCAGTACTTC	CSALAGSYEQYF
TRBV6-5	TRBJ2-7	-	-	TGTGCCAGCAGTTACGGGGCAGGGGGAGGGTACGAGCAGTACTTC	CASSYGAGGGYEQYF
TRBV7-2	TRBJ2-7	many	TRBD1	TGTGCCAGCAGCTTAACGCAGGGGGATGGGGCCTACGAGCAGTACTTC	CASSLTQGDGAYEQYF
TRBV6-5	TRBJ2-3	-	TRBD2	TGTGCCAGCAGTTCGCGAGCGGGAGGAGTCACAGATACGCAGTATTTT	CASSSRAGGVTDTQYF
TRBV15	TRBJ2-3	-	TRBD2	TGTGCCACCACACGCCGGGCGGGCGGGAGAACAGATACGCAGTATTTT	CATTRRAGGRTDTQYF
TRBV18	TRBJ2-7	many	TRBD1	TGTGCCAGCTCACCCGGGACAGGGAACCACGAGCAGTACTTC	CASSPGTGNHEQYF
TRBV24-1	TRBJ2-3	-	-	TGTGCCACCAGTGATACCACTAGCACAGATACGCAGTATTTT	CATSDTTSTDTQYF
TRBV20-1	TRBJ2-7	many	TRBD2	TGCAGTGCTAGATTGGCTAGCGGGTTTTACGAGCAGTACTTC	CSARLASGFYEQYF
TRBV7-9	TRBJ1-5	few	-	TGTGCCAGCAGCTTTACAGGAAGTCAGCCCCAGCATTTT	CASSFTGSQPQHF
TRBV7-9	TRBJ1-4	few	-	TGTGCCAGCACCGACAGTCCTGAAGAAAAACTGTTTTTT	CASTDSPEEKLFF
TRBV7-2	TRBJ2-1	many	-	TGTGCCAGCAGCTTAGGGGGGCGCGGCAATGAGCAGTTCTTC	CASSLGGRGNEQFF
TRBV20-1	TRBJ2-7	few	TRBD1	TGCAGTGGAAGCACAGGGGGGGAGCAGTACTTC	CSGSTGGEQYF
TRBV7-2	TRBJ1-2	-	TRBD1	TGTGCCAGCAGCTTAGAGTCAGGGGGACATGGCTACACCTTC	CASSLESGGHGYTF